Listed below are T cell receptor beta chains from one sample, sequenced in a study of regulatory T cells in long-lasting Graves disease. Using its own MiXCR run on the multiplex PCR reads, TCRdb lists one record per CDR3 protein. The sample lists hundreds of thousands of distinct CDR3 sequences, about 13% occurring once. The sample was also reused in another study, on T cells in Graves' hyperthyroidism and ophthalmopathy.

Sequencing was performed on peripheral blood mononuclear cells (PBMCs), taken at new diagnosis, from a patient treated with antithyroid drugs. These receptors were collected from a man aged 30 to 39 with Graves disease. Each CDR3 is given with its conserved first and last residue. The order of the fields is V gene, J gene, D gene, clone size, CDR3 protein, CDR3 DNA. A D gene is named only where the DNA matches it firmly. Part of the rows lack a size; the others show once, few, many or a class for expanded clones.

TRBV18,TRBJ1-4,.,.,CASSPPSSEKLFF,TGTGCCAGCTCACCACCATCAAGCGAAAAACTGTTTTTT
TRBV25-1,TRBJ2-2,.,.,CASSEDRAVRNTGELFF,TGTGCCAGCAGTGAAGATAGAGCCGTAAGAAACACCGGGGAGCTGTTTTTT
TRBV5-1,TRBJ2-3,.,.,CASSLVGGQADTQYF,TGCGCCAGCAGCTTGGTCGGGGGGCAGGCAGATACGCAGTATTTT
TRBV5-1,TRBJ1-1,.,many,CASSLEPANTEAFF,TGCGCCAGCAGCTTGGAGCCAGCGAACACTGAAGCTTTCTTT
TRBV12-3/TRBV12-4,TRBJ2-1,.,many,CASRSGRSSYNEQFF,TGTGCCAGCAGGTCGGGGAGGAGCTCCTACAATGAGCAGTTCTTC
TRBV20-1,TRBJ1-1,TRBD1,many,CSAYRGRVNTEAFF,TGCAGTGCTTACAGGGGGCGGGTGAACACTGAAGCTTTCTTT
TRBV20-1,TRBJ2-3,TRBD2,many,CSARPFSGEPDTQYF,TGCAGTGCTAGACCGTTTAGCGGGGAACCAGATACGCAGTATTTT
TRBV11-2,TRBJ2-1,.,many,CASSLAMAPNEQFF,TGTGCCAGCAGCTTAGCCATGGCCCCTAATGAGCAGTTCTTC
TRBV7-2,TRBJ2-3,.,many,CASSLGSFSRTDTQYF,TGTGCCAGCAGCTTAGGCTCTTTCTCCCGGACAGATACGCAGTATTTT
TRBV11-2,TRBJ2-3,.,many,CASSSYTADTQYF,TGTGCCAGCAGCTCTTACACCGCAGATACGCAGTATTTT
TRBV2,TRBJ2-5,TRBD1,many,CARRDRAWETQYF,TGTGCCAGACGAGACAGGGCTTGGGAGACCCAGTACTTC
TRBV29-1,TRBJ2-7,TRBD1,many,CSVGGTVDEQYF,TGCAGCGTTGGGGGGACAGTCGACGAGCAGTACTTC
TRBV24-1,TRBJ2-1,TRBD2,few,CATSSGGEQFF,TGTGCCACCAGTTCCGGGGGGGAGCAGTTCTTC
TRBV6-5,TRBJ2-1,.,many,CASSYTAGSYNEQFF,TGTGCCAGCAGTTACACAGCGGGCTCCTACAATGAGCAGTTCTTC
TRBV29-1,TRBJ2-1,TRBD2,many,CSVLAGGANEQFF,TGCAGCGTGTTAGCGGGAGGGGCAAATGAGCAGTTCTTC
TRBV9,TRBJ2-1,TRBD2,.,CASSAPGLAVSSYNEQFF,TGTGCCAGCAGCGCTCCGGGACTAGCTGTTAGCTCCTACAATGAGCAGTTCTTC
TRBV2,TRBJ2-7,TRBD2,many,CAGRGVHYEQYF,TGTGCCGGTCGGGGGGTCCATTACGAGCAGTACTTC
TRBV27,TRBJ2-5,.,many,CASSSASPKETQYF,TGTGCCAGCAGTTCGGCCAGCCCCAAAGAGACCCAGTACTTC
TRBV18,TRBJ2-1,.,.,CASSPGAGENEQFF,TGTGCCAGCTCACCGGGTGCAGGGGAGAATGAGCAGTTCTTC
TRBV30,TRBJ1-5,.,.,CTWSFRNQPQHF,TGTACCTGGAGTTTTCGTAATCAGCCCCAGCATTTT
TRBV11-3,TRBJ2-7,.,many,CASSLAYGGSDSYEQYF,TGTGCCAGCAGCTTAGCCTACGGGGGTAGCGACTCCTACGAGCAGTACTTC